This T cell receptor (beta chain) stems from a study of T cell repertoires in cytomegalovirus infection. About the research overall: Public TCR beta signatures indicated both CMV infection and matching HLA type.

From germline, CDR1 is MNHEY and CDR2 SMNVEV (reference sequence). Trimming took 4 bases from V and 10 from J, leaving 20 bases between them. The CDR3 is 16 residues long. Broader study findings: Cumulated frequencies of public TCR beta families served to identify carriers of CMV plus the relevant HLA. HLA-C-restricted CMV-specific TCR beta clonotypes prevailed in the ex vivo response.

This clonotype was counted between two and nine times. The antigen is not known. TCRdb re-derived calls from the reads in MiXCR, one entry per CDR3 protein. Altogether 700,000 to 950,000 distinct CDR3 sequences are present, approximately 32% being singletons, with the ten largest covering around 12%. The chain links TRBV27 to TRBJ1-6, with D possibly matching TRBD1 (6 bases). This material consisted of cultured CD8+ T cells from PBMCs, taken from culture after CMV antigen stimulation. The sequence derives from a human donor in good health (CMV status not recorded). Some clones in this sample may be carry-over from other donors' samples. In nucleotides, the CDR3 is TGTGCCAGCAGTTCCGTACGGGGGGCTCTCGACTCACCCCTCCACTTT. The encoded protein is CASSSVRGALDSPLHF.